A single sample is the source of the 17 T cell receptor beta chains below, sequenced in a study of blood T cell repertoires in COVID-19. This table comes from immunoSEQ multiplex PCR, and its TCRdb copy is limited to in-frame clones, with some not included. The sample consists of about 200,000 clones, 86% of them appearing once. Sequencing input: PBMCs or T cells enriched from blood (not recorded which). The receptors stem from a woman under 40 who had been exposed to COVID-19.

The rearrangement joins TRBV9 to TRBJ1-6, with D maybe TRBD1 (6 bases). The ends were cut back, 2 bases at V and 6 bases at J, with 18 bases in the middle. This CDR3 spans 17 amino acids. Germline lookup yields CDR1 SGDLS and CDR2 YYNGEE. The CDR3 DNA reads TGTGCCAGCAGCGTCGGCCTGGGACACCGGGCTAATTCACCCCTCCACTTT. As protein: CASSVGLGHRANSPLHF.

In its sample, this clone was seen a few times. V usage is TRBV11-3 and J usage is TRBJ2-2, with 9 bases aligning to TRBD2. The V segment lost 3 bases and the J segment 1 base; nucleotides outside the gene matches: 9. This CDR3 has 18 amino acids. Germline V gives CDR1 SGHNT, CDR2 YENEEA. The chain's CDR3 is CASSFPLAGSKNTGELFF. The CDR3 bases are TGTGCCAGCAGCTTTCCGCTAGCGGGGTCGAAGAACACCGGGGAGCTGTTTTTT.

V is TRBV4-2 and J is TRBJ1-2; D remains unclear. The CDR3 extends over 14 amino acids. Germline loops: CDR1 LGHNA, CDR2 YNFKEQ. The germline V and J ends were trimmed by 0 bases and 3 bases, with 8 bases remaining between them. This CDR3 is CASSQDMGDYGYTF. In DNA, the CDR3 is TGTGCCAGCAGCCAAGATATGGGAGACTATGGCTACACCTTC.

This sequence joins TRBV10-3 and TRBJ1-1; D gene unclear. Germline assignment: CDR1 ENHRY and CDR2 SYGVKD. V gave up 7 bases and J gave up 0 bases, with 9 bases separating them. The CDR3 is made up of 13 amino acids. The CDR3 DNA reads as TGTGCCATCATGGCACAGATGAACACTGAAGCTTTCTTT. It yields the protein CAIMAQMNTEAFF.

The chain has TRBV19 and TRBJ1-1, with TRBD1 identical over 10 bases. The V gene end was trimmed by 4 bases and the J gene end by 5 bases; junction bases not matched to a gene: 7. This CDR3 comprises 15 residues. Germline assignment: CDR1 LNHDA and CDR2 SQIVND (reference sequence). The CDR3, as DNA: TGTGCCAGTAGTAAAGGACAGGGGGATAGTACTGAAGCTTTCTTT. Protein sequence: CASSKGQGDSTEAFF.

The V call is TRBV5-1, the J call TRBJ1-3, with 11 bases lining up with TRBD1. This CDR3 is built from 17 residues. J lost 0 bases, V lost 4 bases, and 6 bases had no gene match. CDR1 and CDR2 (germline): SGHRS, YFSETQ. Here the CDR3 DNA reads TGCGCCAGCAGCCCGAGGACAGGGGGCGGCTCTGGAAACACCATATATTTT. This encodes CASSPRTGGGSGNTIYF.

The genes are TRBV7-9 and TRBJ2-1, with 8 nucleotides matching TRBD1. The V gene's germline CDR1 is SEHNR and CDR2 FQNEAQ (reference sequence). J was trimmed by 2 bases and V by 10 bases; bases with no gene match: 7. This CDR3 region has 14 residues. Written as DNA, the CDR3 is TGTGCCACCCCGGACAGGGATCCCTACAATGAGCAGTTCTTC. Its protein product is CATPDRDPYNEQFF.

The rearrangement joins TRBV7-2 to TRBJ1-5, with a tentative D call TRBD1 (5 bases). Germline CDR1 is SGHTA and CDR2 is FQGNSA. CDR3 length equals 15 residues. The V and J ends lost 5 bases and 2 bases respectively, with 13 bases between them. CDR3 in DNA: TGTGCCAGCAGCCTAACAGGATCCGGCAATCAGCCCCAGCATTTT. Residues: CASSLTGSGNQPQHF.

The chain is built from TRBV10-3 and TRBJ2-2; 7 nucleotides agree with TRBD1. This CDR3 has 16 residues. Germline assignment: CDR1 ENHRY and CDR2 SYGVKD. Trimming at V came to 5 bases and at J to 8 bases, leaving 14 bases not matched to a gene. CDR3: CAISRTETGTSGELFF. The DNA of the CDR3 is TGTGCCATCAGTAGAACCGAGACAGGGACGTCGGGGGAGCTGTTTTTT.

The V gene is TRBV23-1, the J gene TRBJ2-3, with 7 bases identical to TRBD1. TRBV23-1 is identified as an open reading frame with a role that is uncertain. J was trimmed by 5 bases and V by 10 bases; bases with no gene match: 3. The CDR3 extends over 11 amino acids. DNA for the CDR3: TGCGCCACCTGGGACAGAGATACGCAGTATTTT. Protein sequence: CATWDRDTQYF.

This chain connects TRBV6-2 or TRBV6-3 to TRBJ2-5; TRBD1 matches at 7 bases. CDR1 and CDR2 from the germline V gene are MNHEY and SVGEGT. V lost 2 bases to trimming and J lost 2 bases; unmatched junction nucleotides: 5. This CDR3 comprises 15 residues. CDR3 protein: CASSYTWTGQETQYF. CDR3 coding DNA: TGTGCCAGCAGTTACACATGGACAGGTCAAGAGACCCAGTACTTC.

The J gene is TRBJ2-6, the V gene TRBV6-5; 7 bases agree with TRBD1. The CDR3 loop spans 15 amino acids. The germline gives CDR1 MNHEY, CDR2 SVGAGI. With 7 bases clipped from V and 1 base from J, the junction kept 4 bases outside the gene matches. The CDR3 DNA reads as TGTGCCAGCAAAGGGGGCGAATCTGGGGCCAACGTCCTGACTTTC. This translates into CASKGGESGANVLTF.

The chain has TRBV7-2 and TRBJ1-6; 7 bases match TRBD1. The germline CDR1 and CDR2 sequences are SGHTA and FQGNSA. CDR3 length: 15 residues. V dropped 4 bases and J dropped 7; count of bases not matched to a gene: 7. The CDR3 reads CASSWGAGGNSPLHF. CDR3 sequence (DNA): TGTGCCAGCAGCTGGGGCGCAGGGGGAAATTCACCCCTCCACTTT.

The chain links TRBV24-1 to TRBJ2-1, with D maybe TRBD1 (6 bases). Germline lookup yields CDR1 KGHDR and CDR2 SFDVKD. This CDR3 spans 15 amino acids. Trimming cost V 5 bases and J 4 bases, with 14 bases left between them. The CDR3 is CATSGGQGLYNEQFF. The CDR3 DNA follows: TGTGCCACCAGTGGTGGGCAGGGGTTATACAATGAGCAGTTCTTC.

This clone was detected many times. The chain links TRBV24-1 to TRBJ1-1, with TRBD1 identical over 8 bases. The length of the CDR3 is 13 residues. Germline trimming cut 12 bases from V and 5 bases from J; bases unmatched to any gene: 10. CDR1 and CDR2 from the germline V gene are KGHDR and SFDVKD. DNA for the CDR3: TGTGCCGCCCAGAGGACAGGGCGTACTGAAGCTTTCTTT. Amino acids: CAAQRTGRTEAFF.

The rearrangement joins TRBV24-1 to TRBJ1-4; D ambiguous. V was trimmed by 1 base and J by 4 bases, leaving 12 bases between them. The germline V gene has CDR1 KGHDR and CDR2 SFDVKD. This CDR3 is built from 16 residues. CDR3 loop: CATSDFVSARNEKLFF. The DNA for the CDR3 is TGTGCCACCAGTGATTTTGTGTCTGCGCGTAATGAAAAACTGTTTTTT.

The chain couples TRBV18 to TRBJ1-1; D uncertain. This CDR3 comprises 13 residues. V shed 0 bases and J shed 7 bases, with 9 bases lying between them. CDR1 is KGHSH, CDR2 LQKENI, per germline. CDR3 DNA sequence: TGTGCCAGCTCACCACCGGGGAGGGTTGAAGCTTTCTTT. This translates into CASSPPGRVEAFF.